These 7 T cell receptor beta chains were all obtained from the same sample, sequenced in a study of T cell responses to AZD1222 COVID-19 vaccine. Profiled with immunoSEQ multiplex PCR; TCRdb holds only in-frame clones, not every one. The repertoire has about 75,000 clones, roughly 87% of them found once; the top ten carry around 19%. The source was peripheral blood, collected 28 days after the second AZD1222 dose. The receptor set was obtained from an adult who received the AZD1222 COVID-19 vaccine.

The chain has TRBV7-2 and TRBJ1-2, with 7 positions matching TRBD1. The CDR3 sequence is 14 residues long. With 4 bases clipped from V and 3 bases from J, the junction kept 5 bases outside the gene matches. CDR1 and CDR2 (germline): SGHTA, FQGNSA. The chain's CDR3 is CASSSGTDYYGYTF. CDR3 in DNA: TGTGCCAGCAGCTCCGGGACAGACTACTATGGCTACACCTTC.

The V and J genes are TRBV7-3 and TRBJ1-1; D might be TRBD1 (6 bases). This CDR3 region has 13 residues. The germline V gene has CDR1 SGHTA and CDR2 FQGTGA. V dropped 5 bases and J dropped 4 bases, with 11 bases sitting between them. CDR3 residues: CASSNGGRTEAFF. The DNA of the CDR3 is TGTGCCAGCAGCAATGGGGGGCGCACTGAAGCTTTCTTT.

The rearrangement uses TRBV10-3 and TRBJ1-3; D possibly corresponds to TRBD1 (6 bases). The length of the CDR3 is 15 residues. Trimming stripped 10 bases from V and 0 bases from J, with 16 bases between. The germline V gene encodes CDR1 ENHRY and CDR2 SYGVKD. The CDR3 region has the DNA TGTGCCAGGGGGAGGGGGACGGGCTCTGGAAACACCATATATTTT. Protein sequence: CARGRGTGSGNTIYF.

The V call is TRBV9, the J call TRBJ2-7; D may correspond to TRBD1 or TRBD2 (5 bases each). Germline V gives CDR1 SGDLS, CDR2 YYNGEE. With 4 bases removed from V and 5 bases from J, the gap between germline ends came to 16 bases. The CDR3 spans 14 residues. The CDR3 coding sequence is TGTGCCAGCAGCCCCCGGGACCAAAGGGACGAGCAGTACTTC. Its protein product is CASSPRDQRDEQYF. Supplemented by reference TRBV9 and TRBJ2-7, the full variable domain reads DSGVTQTPKHLITATGQRVTLRCSPRSGDLSVYWYQQSLDQGLQFLIQYYNGEERAKGNILERFSAQQFPDLHSELNLSSLELGDSALYFCASSPRDQRDEQYFGPGTRLTVT.

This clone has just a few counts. CDR3 protein: CASSNPGITNYGYTF. CDR3 coding DNA: TGTGCCAGTAGTAATCCGGGAATTACTAACTATGGCTACACCTTC. The chain has TRBV19 and TRBJ1-2; unclear D gene. V lost 4 bases and J 0 bases, leaving 12 bases between the germline ends. The CDR3 covers 15 residues. CDR1 is LNHDA, CDR2 SQIVND, per germline (reference sequence).

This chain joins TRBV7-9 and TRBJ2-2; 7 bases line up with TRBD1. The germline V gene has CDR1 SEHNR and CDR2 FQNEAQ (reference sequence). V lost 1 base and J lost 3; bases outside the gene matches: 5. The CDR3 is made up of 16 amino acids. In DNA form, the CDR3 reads TGTGCCAGCAGCTTAGGAGCGACAGGGTACACCGGGGAGCTGTTTTTT. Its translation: CASSLGATGYTGELFF.

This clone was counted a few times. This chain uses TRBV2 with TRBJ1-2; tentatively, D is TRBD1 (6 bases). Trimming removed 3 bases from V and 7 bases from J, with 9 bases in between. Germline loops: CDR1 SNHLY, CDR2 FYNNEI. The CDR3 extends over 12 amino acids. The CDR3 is CASSDGGPGYTF. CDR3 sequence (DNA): TGTGCCAGCAGTGATGGGGGGCCTGGCTACACCTTC.